This TCR beta chain derives from a study of beta chain features in type 1 diabetes. Whole-study results and caveats: The study notes PCR might favor shorter templates equally in patients and controls.

What was sequenced were expressed TCRB transcripts, since all of the isolated RNA had been reverse transcribed. Profiled with immunoSEQ multiplex PCR; TCRdb holds only in-frame clones, not every one. The sample includes 300,000 to 400,000 clones, approximately 8.2% seen only once; the top ten take around 0.44%. Based on CD45RO/CCR7/CD25/CD127/CD95/CD27, CD4+ regulatory, stem cell-like memory, naive and central memory cells were sorted. On this clone: What it recognizes is unknown.

CDR1 SGHRS and CDR2 YFSETQ come from the germline V gene. The ends were cut back, 3 bases at V and 4 bases at J, with 17 bases in the middle. The CDR3 covers 15 residues. Sequencing input: central memory CD4+ T cells from blood. The rearrangement links TRBV5-1 to TRBJ2-7; D perhaps matches TRBD1 (6 bases). This clonotype originated in a woman under 30 in good health. The CDR3 reads CASSSGHSTPYEQYF. The CDR3 nucleotides read TGCGCCAGCAGCTCGGGACACTCGACCCCTTACGAGCAGTACTTC.